The 22 T cell receptor beta chains below were found in one sample sequenced in a study of T cell clonotyping in hematopoietic cell transplantation. Here immunoSEQ multiplex PCR was the method, and the copy in TCRdb shows in-frame clones only, minus some. Altogether 70,000 or so clones are present, 85% to 95% being singletons, with the ten largest covering about 1.5%. Sequencing was performed on peripheral blood mononuclear cells. The receptors were sampled from a man between 45 and 60 years old in good health. Some clones in this sample may be carry-over from other donors' samples.

The rearrangement links TRBV30 to TRBJ1-3, with D possibly being TRBD1 (5 bases). V lost 5 bases and J lost 2, with 13 bases in between. The CDR3 covers 14 residues. Per germline, CDR1 GTSNPN and CDR2 SVGIG (reference sequence). The CDR3 nucleotides are TGTGCCTGGGAACGGCAGGGAGCTGGAAACACCATATATTTT. Translated: CAWERQGAGNTIYF.

Note on this clone: At one end, the junction sequence differs from germline, possibly due to a read error. V is TRBV5-1 and J is TRBJ2-7, with a weak D call TRBD2 (7 bases). CDR1 is SGHRS and CDR2 is YFSETQ in the germline V gene. The CDR3 has 15 residues. The CDR3 here is CASSLTGGQSSEQYF. In nucleotides, the CDR3 is TGCGCCAGCAGCTTGACGGGAGGACAGTCCTCCGAGCAGTACTTC.

In DNA, the CDR3 is TGTGCCAGCAGTTACTCCGGTAACTCTGGGGCCAACGTCCTGACTTTC. This sequence encodes CASSYSGNSGANVLTF. This chain connects TRBV6-5 to TRBJ2-6; no definite D call. V was clipped by 0 bases and J by 0 bases, with 6 bases between them. The V gene's germline CDR1 is MNHEY and CDR2 SVGAGI. The CDR3 consists of 16 residues.

In this sample, this clone turned up once. The chain carries TRBV29-1 and TRBJ1-1; D ambiguous. Germline-derived CDR1 and CDR2 are SQVTM and ANQGSEA. V dropped 4 bases and J dropped 1 base, with 13 bases sitting between them. The CDR3 runs to 14 residues. As DNA, the CDR3 is TGCAGCGTTGTCCTGGGTGCACCGAACACTGAAGCTTTCTTT. Its protein is CSVVLGAPNTEAFF.

The V and J genes are TRBV28 and TRBJ2-2; 9 bases align to TRBD1. Looked up from germline, CDR1 is MDHEN and CDR2 is SYDVKM. V dropped 2 bases and J dropped 4; count of bases not matched to a gene: 2. The CDR3 runs to 15 residues. This chain's CDR3 is CASSLGTGPTGELFF. DNA for the CDR3: TGTGCCAGCAGTTTAGGGACAGGGCCCACCGGGGAGCTGTTTTTT.

The chain combines TRBV4-2 with TRBJ2-7, with 10 bases lining up with TRBD2. J gave up 2 bases and V 0 bases, and 4 bases lay outside the gene matches. CDR1 and CDR2 (germline): LGHNA, YNFKEQ. This CDR3 is built from 16 residues. The CDR3 loop is CASSQDRTSGPYEQYF. The CDR3 DNA reads TGTGCCAGCAGCCAAGATAGGACTAGCGGACCCTACGAGCAGTACTTC.

The chain uses TRBV27 and TRBJ2-7; D ambiguous. V shed 5 bases and J shed 4 bases, with 9 bases lying between them. From germline, CDR1 is MNHEY and CDR2 SMNVEV (reference sequence). This CDR3 is built from 12 residues. This CDR3 is CASSPLGYEQYF. CDR3 sequence (DNA): TGTGCCAGCAGTCCCCTAGGGTACGAGCAGTACTTC.

The CDR3 reads CASSYLTATNEKLFF. The DNA of the CDR3 is TGCGCCAGCAGCTATCTTACGGCAACTAATGAAAAACTGTTTTTT. The chain carries TRBV5-1 and TRBJ1-4; D ambiguous. The CDR3 loop spans 15 amino acids. CDR1 is SGHRS, CDR2 YFSETQ, per germline. V shed 3 bases and J shed 0 bases, with 9 bases lying between them.

The genes are TRBV4-2 and TRBJ1-1, with D possibly being TRBD1 (6 bases). The CDR3 runs 15 residues. Germline V gene data show CDR1 as LGHNA and CDR2 as YNFKEQ. The V and J ends lost 0 bases and 1 base respectively, with 9 bases between them. CDR3 sequence: CASSQENRANTEAFF. In DNA, the CDR3 is TGTGCCAGCAGCCAAGAAAACAGGGCGAACACTGAAGCTTTCTTT.

This chain connects TRBV6-5 to TRBJ2-7; 7 bases match TRBD1. CDR1 and CDR2 from the germline V gene are MNHEY and SVGAGI. After removal of 6 bases from V and 0 bases from J, the junction contained 8 bases not matched to a gene. The CDR3 has 15 amino acids. Written as DNA, the CDR3 is TGTGCCAGCAGATCCCCGACAGGGAACTCCTACGAGCAGTACTTC. Its protein is CASRSPTGNSYEQYF.

The J gene is TRBJ2-7, the V gene TRBV5-1; TRBD1 aligns across 7 bases. The V gene end was trimmed by 4 bases and the J gene end by 6 bases; junction bases not matched to a gene: 7. This CDR3 contains 13 residues. Germline V lookup: CDR1 SGHRS, CDR2 YFSETQ. The CDR3 loop is CASSKTGKGEQYF. As DNA, the CDR3 is TGCGCCAGCAGCAAGACAGGGAAAGGCGAGCAGTACTTC.

A single count supports this clone. The genes are TRBV7-3 and TRBJ2-1, with 8 bases that match TRBD2. The V and J ends lost 5 bases and 9 bases, in that order; junction bases with no gene match: 9. The germline V gene encodes CDR1 SGHTA and CDR2 FQGTGA. The CDR3 length is 14 residues. The CDR3 DNA reads as TGTGCCAGCAGCGCCGGGACTAGTCGGGCTGAGCAGTTCTTC. Its protein product is CASSAGTSRAEQFF.

This chain uses TRBV29-1 with TRBJ2-3; TRBD2 matches at 9 bases. Trimming at V came to 4 bases and at J to 1 base, leaving 9 bases not matched to a gene. The germline V gene has CDR1 SQVTM and CDR2 ANQGSEA. The CDR3 contains 16 residues. This CDR3 reads CSVAARSSGGTDTQYF. The DNA for the CDR3 is TGCAGCGTTGCTGCCCGATCTAGCGGGGGCACAGATACGCAGTATTTT.

The chain carries TRBV5-4 and TRBJ2-7; 10 bases align to TRBD1. This CDR3 is built from 15 residues. Unmatched junction bases numbered 9, after V lost 4 bases and J lost 5 bases. The germline gives CDR1 SGHNT, CDR2 YYREEE (reference sequence). The chain's CDR3 is CASSQSPGQGDEQYF. The CDR3 DNA sequence: TGTGCCAGCAGCCAAAGCCCCGGACAGGGGGACGAGCAGTACTTC.

The chain carries TRBV29-1 and TRBJ2-1; 8 positions agree with TRBD1. Germline CDR1 is SQVTM and CDR2 is ANQGSEA. The CDR3 runs to 13 residues. V was pared by 6 bases and J by 6 bases, with 7 bases of the junction left unmatched. In DNA, the CDR3 is TGCAGCGTAGACGTCACAGGGGGCAATGAGCAGTTCTTC. It codes for CSVDVTGGNEQFF.

The CDR3 DNA reads as TGCAGCGCCCCCAGGACAGACAGAGATACGCAGTATTTT. This translates into CSAPRTDRDTQYF. The rearrangement joins TRBV29-1 to TRBJ2-3; D might be TRBD1 (6 bases). The CDR3 has 13 residues. Trimming removed 7 bases from V and 5 bases from J, with 16 bases in between. The germline V gene encodes CDR1 SQVTM and CDR2 ANQGSEA.

V gene TRBV6-4 combines with J gene TRBJ2-1; 8 bases agree with TRBD2. V gave up 5 bases and J gave up 3 bases; unmatched junction bases: 6. This CDR3 region has 15 residues. The germline V gene has CDR1 MRHNA and CDR2 SNTAGT. Written as DNA, the CDR3 is TGTGCCAGCAGTCCGGGGGGGGGCCTCTACAATGAGCAGTTCTTC. Translating gives CASSPGGGLYNEQFF.

This chain uses TRBV28 with TRBJ2-7; either TRBD1 or TRBD2 may supply D (6 bases each). Germline-derived CDR1 and CDR2 are MDHEN and SYDVKM. This CDR3 spans 15 amino acids. The V gene lost 2 bases and the J gene lost 6 bases, with 17 bases spanning the gap. The CDR3 region is CASSLGGGPLREQYF. The CDR3 coding sequence is TGTGCCAGCAGTTTAGGAGGGGGGCCCCTTCGCGAGCAGTACTTC.

The V call is TRBV29-1, the J call TRBJ2-7, with 9 bases that match TRBD2. The germline CDR1 and CDR2 sequences are SQVTM and ANQGSEA. This CDR3 has 14 amino acids. Trimming took 3 bases from V and 0 from J; bases not matched to a gene: 3. CDR3 in DNA: TGCAGCGTTGAGATTAGCGGGAGCTCCTACGAGCAGTACTTC. It translates to CSVEISGSSYEQYF.

This clone has just one count. Here the CDR3 DNA reads TGCGCCAGCAGCTTGGTCACAGGGACTATGAACACTGAAGCTTTCTTT. This sequence encodes CASSLVTGTMNTEAFF. The rearrangement uses TRBV5-1 and TRBJ1-1; maybe TRBD1 (6 bases). This CDR3 has 16 residues. Trimming stripped 0 bases from V and 0 bases from J, with 12 bases between. Germline V gene sequence: CDR1 SGHRS, CDR2 YFSETQ. The full variable domain, with the rest looked up from reference TRBV5-1 and TRBJ1-1, is KAGVTQTPRYLIKTRGQQVTLSCSPISGHRSVSWYQQTPGQGLQFLFEYFSETQRNKGNFPGRFSGRQFSNSRSEMNVSTLELGDSALYLCASSLVTGTMNTEAFFGQGTRLTVV.

With regard to this clone: This sample includes further DNA sequences coding for the same CDR3. The J gene is TRBJ1-1, the V gene TRBV6-1; D remains ambiguous. Germline V gene data show CDR1 as MNHNS and CDR2 as SASEGT. V lost 0 bases to trimming and J lost 2 bases, with 10 bases between them. This CDR3 is built from 15 residues. The CDR3 DNA sequence: TGTGCCAGCAGTGAAGCGCCGGTTGGCAACACTGAAGCTTTCTTT. Translated, it gives CASSEAPVGNTEAFF.

This sequence joins TRBV10-3 and TRBJ1-2, with TRBD1 as a possible D gene (5 bases). The germline V gene encodes CDR1 ENHRY and CDR2 SYGVKD. Trimming cost V 6 bases and J 0 bases, with 17 bases left between them. This CDR3 spans 16 amino acids. The CDR3 loop reads CAISGKPGPANYGYTF. For the CDR3, the DNA is TGTGCCATCAGCGGAAAACCAGGGCCGGCTAACTATGGCTACACCTTC.